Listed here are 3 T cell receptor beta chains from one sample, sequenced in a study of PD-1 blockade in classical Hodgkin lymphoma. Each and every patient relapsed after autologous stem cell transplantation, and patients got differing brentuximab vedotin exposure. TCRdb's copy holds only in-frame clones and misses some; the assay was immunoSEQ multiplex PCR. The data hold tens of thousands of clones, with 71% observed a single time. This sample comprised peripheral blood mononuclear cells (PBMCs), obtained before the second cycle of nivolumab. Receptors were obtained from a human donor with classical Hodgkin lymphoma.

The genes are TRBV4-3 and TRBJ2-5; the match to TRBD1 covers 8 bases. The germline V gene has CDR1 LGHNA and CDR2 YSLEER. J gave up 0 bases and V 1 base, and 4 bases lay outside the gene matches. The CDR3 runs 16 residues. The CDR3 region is CASSQGTGLDQETQYF. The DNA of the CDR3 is TGCGCCAGCAGCCAAGGGACAGGGCTGGACCAAGAGACCCAGTACTTC.

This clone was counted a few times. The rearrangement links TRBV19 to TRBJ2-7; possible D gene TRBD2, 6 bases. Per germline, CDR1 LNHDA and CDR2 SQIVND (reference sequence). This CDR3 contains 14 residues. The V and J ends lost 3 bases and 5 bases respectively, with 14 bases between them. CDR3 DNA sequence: TGTGCCAGTAGTATCCAGGGAGGTGGGCACGAGCAGTACTTC. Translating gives CASSIQGGGHEQYF. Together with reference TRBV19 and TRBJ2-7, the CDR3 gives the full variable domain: DGGITQSPKYLFRKEGQNVTLSCEQNLNHDAMYWYRQDPGQGLRLIYYSQIVNDFQKGDIAEGYSVSREKKESFPLTVTSAQKNPTAFYLCASSIQGGGHEQYFGPGTRLTVT.

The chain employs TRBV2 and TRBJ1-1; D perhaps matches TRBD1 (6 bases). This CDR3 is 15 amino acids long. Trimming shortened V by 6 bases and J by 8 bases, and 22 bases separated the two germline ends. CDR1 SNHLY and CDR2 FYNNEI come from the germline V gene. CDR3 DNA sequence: TGTGCCAGCAGACTTACCCAAGGGGGTACAGGCGAAGCTTTCTTT. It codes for CASRLTQGGTGEAFF.